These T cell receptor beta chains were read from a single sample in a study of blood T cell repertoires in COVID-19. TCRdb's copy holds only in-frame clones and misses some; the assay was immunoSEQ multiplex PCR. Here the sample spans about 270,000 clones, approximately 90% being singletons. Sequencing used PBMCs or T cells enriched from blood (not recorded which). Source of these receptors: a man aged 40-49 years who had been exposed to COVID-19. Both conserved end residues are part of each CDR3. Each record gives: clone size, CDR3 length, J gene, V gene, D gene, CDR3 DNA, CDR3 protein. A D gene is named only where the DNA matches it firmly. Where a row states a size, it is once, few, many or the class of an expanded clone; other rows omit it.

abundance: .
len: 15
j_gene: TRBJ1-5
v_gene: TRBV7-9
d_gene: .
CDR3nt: TGTGCCAGCAGCCTTACAGGGCTTAGCAATCAGCCCCAGCATTTT
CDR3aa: CASSLTGLSNQPQHF

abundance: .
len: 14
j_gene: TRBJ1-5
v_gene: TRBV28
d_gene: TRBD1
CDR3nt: TGTGCCAGCAGTTCAAGGAGGGGGCATCAGCCCCAGCATTTT
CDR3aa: CASSSRRGHQPQHF

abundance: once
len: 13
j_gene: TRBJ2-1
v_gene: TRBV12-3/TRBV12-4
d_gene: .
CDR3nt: TGTGCCAGCAGCTCCACTAGGTACAATGAGCAGTTCTTC
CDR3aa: CASSSTRYNEQFF

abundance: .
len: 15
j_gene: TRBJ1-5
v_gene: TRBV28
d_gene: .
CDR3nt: TGTGCCAGCAGTTTGGGGGGTGGTAGCAATCAGCCCCAGCATTTT
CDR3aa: CASSLGGGSNQPQHF

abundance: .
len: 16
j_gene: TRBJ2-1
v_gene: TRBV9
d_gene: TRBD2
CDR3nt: TGTGCCAGCAGCTTCCGGACTAGCGGAACCTACAATGAGCAGTTCTTC
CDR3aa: CASSFRTSGTYNEQFF

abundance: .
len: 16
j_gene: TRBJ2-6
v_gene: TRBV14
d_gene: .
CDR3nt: TGTGCCAGCAGCCCGGAGCAGGGATTTGGGGCCAACGTCCTGACTTTC
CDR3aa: CASSPEQGFGANVLTF

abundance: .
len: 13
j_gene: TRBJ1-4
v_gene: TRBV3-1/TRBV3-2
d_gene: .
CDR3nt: TGTGCCAGCAGGCCTACGACTAATGAAAAACTGTTTTTT
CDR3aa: CASRPTTNEKLFF

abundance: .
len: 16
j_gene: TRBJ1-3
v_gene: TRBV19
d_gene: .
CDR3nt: TGTGCCAGTAGACAACGACAGATCACCTCTGGAAACACCATATATTTT
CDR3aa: CASRQRQITSGNTIYF

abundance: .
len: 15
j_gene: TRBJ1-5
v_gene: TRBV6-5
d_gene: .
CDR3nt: TGTGCCAGCAGCAGACAGGACCTGGACAATCAGCCCCAGCATTTT
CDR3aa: CASSRQDLDNQPQHF

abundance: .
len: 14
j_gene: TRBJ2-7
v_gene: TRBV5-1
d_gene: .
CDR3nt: TGCGCCAGCAGCTTGGCGGGCAGGGGCTACGAGCAGTACTTC
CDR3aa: CASSLAGRGYEQYF

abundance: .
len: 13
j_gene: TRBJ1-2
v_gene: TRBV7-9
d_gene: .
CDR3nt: TGTGCCAGCACCTTGGACTCTAACTATGGCTACACCTTC
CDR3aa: CASTLDSNYGYTF

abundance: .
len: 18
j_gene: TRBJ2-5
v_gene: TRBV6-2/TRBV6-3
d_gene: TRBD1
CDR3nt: TGTGCCAGCAGTTACTCGATCCCGGACAGGGGACTACAAGAGACCCAGTACTTC
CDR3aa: CASSYSIPDRGLQETQYF

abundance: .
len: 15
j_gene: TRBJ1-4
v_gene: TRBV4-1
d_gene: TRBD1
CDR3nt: TGCGCCAGCAGCCAAGATTACAGGGGGCAGGAAAAACTGTTTTTT
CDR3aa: CASSQDYRGQEKLFF

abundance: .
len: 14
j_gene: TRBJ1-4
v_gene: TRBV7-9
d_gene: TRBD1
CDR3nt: TGTGCCAGCAGCCCCAGACAGGGAGATGAAAAACTGTTTTTT
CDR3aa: CASSPRQGDEKLFF

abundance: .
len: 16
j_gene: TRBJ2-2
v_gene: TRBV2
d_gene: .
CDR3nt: TGTGCCAGCAGTGAAGGGAGTCATCGGAACACCGGGGAGCTGTTTTTT
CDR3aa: CASSEGSHRNTGELFF

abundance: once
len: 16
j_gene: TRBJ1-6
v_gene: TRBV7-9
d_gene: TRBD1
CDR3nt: TGTGCCAGCAGCTTCCGGGACAGCCCTTCTTATTCACCCCTCCACTTT
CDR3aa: CASSFRDSPSYSPLHF

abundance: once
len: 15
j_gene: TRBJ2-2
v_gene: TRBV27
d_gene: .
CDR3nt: TGTGCCAGCAGTTTTGGCGGCGTCTCCACCGGGGAGCTGTTTTTT
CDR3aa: CASSFGGVSTGELFF

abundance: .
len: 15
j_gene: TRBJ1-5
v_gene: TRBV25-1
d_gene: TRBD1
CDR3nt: TGTGCCAGCAGTGGGGCAGGGGGTAGGGCTCAGCCCCAGCATTTT
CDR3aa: CASSGAGGRAQPQHF

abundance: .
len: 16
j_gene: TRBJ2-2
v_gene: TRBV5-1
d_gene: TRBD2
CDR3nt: TGCGCCAGCAGCCAGGGACTAGCGGGAGGTTCCGGGGAGCTGTTTTTT
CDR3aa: CASSQGLAGGSGELFF

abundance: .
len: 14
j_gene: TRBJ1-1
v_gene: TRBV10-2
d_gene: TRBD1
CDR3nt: TGCGCCAGCAGCGCGACAGGGGCGAACACTGAAGCTTTCTTT
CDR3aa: CASSATGANTEAFF

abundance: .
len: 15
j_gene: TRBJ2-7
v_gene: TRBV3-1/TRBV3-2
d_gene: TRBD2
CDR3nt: TGTGCCAGCAGAAACCTAGCGGGACCAGCCTACGAGCAGTACTTC
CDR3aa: CASRNLAGPAYEQYF